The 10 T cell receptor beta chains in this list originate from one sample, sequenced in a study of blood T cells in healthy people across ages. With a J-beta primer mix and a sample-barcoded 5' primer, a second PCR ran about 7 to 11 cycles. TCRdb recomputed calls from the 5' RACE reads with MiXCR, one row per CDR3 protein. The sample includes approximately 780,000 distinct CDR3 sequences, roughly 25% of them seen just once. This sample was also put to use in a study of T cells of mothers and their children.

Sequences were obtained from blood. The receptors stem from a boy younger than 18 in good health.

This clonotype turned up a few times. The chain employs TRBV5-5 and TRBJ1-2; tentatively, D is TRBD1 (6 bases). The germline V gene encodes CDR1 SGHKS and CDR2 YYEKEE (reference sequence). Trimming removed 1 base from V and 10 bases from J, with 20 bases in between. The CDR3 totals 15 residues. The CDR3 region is CASSLTGPPFPVYTF. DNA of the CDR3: TGTGCCAGCAGCTTGACAGGGCCCCCGTTCCCTGTCTACACCTTC.

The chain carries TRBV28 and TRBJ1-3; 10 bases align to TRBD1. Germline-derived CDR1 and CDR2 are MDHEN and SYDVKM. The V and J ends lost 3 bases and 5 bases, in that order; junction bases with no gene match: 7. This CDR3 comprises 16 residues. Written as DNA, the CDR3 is TGTGCCAGCAGTTTGGCCCCGGGACAGGGGAGAAACACCATATATTTT. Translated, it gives CASSLAPGQGRNTIYF.

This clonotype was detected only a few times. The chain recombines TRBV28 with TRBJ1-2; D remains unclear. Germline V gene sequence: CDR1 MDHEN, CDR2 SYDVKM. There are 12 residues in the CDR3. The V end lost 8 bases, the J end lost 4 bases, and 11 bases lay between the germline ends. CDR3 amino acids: CASRGQSYGYTF. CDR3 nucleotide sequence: TGTGCCAGCCGCGGGCAGAGCTATGGCTACACCTTC.

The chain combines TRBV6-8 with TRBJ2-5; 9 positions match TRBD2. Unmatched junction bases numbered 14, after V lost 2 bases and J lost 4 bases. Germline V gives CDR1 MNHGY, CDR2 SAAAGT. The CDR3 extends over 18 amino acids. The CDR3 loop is CASSYPQEPSGEGETQYF. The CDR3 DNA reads TGTGCCAGCAGTTACCCGCAAGAACCTAGCGGGGAAGGAGAGACCCAGTACTTC.

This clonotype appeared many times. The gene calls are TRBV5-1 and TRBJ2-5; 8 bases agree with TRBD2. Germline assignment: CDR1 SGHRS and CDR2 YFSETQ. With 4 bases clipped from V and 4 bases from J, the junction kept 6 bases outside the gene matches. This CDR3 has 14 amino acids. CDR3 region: CASSVGGAGETQYF. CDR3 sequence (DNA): TGCGCCAGCAGCGTCGGGGGGGCAGGAGAGACCCAGTACTTC.

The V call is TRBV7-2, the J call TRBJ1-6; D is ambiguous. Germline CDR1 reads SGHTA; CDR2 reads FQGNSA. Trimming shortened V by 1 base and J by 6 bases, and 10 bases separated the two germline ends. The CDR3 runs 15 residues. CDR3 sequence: CASSLEAGFNSPLHF. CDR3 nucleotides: TGTGCCAGCAGCTTAGAAGCGGGTTTTAATTCACCCCTCCACTTT.

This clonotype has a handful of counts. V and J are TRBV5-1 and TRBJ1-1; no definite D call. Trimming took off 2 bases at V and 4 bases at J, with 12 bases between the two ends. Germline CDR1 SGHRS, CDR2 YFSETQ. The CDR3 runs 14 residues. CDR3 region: CASSLGPTGTEAFF. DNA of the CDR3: TGCGCCAGCAGCTTAGGTCCAACGGGCACTGAAGCTTTCTTT.

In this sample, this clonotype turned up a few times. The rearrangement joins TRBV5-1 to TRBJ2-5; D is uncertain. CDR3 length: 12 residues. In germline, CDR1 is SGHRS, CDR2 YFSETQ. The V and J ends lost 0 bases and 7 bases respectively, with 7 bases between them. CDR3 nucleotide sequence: TGCGCCAGCAGCTTGGATTCCGGGACCCAGTACTTC. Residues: CASSLDSGTQYF.

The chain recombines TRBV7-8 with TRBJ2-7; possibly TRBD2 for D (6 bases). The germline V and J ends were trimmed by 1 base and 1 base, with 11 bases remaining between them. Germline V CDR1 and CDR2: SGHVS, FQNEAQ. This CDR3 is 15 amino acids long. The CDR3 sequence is CASSLEEGQSYEQYF. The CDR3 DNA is TGTGCCAGCAGCTTAGAGGAGGGGCAATCCTACGAGCAGTACTTC.

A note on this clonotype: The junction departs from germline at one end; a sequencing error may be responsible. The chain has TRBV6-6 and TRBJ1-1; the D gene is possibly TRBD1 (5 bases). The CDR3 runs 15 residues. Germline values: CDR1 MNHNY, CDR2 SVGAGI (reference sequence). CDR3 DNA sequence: TGTGCCAGCAGTTACTTCGAGGGGAAGAACACTGAAGCTTCCTTT. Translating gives CASSYFEGKNTEASF.